Here is one T cell receptor (beta chain) with its context. This sample stems from a study of cytomegalovirus exposure and HLA in healthy donors. The CDR3 consists of 14 residues. Germline CDR1 is SGDLS and CDR2 is YYNGEE. V lost 5 bases and J lost 0, with 11 bases in between. Using immunoSEQ multiplex PCR, the repertoire was profiled, and TCRdb retains in-frame clones only, with some absent. The sample lists hundreds of thousands of clones, around 87% seen once, with 2.6% in the top ten. The sequence was obtained from a man between 18 and 29 years old in good health and CMV-seronegative. The chain employs TRBV9 and TRBJ1-1; D perhaps matches TRBD1 (6 bases). The specimen was PBMCs. CDR3 in amino acids: CASSIQGMNTEAFF. The CDR3 coding sequence is TGTGCCAGCAGTATACAGGGTATGAACACTGAAGCTTTCTTT.